This T cell receptor (beta chain) appears in the sequencing data of a study of blood T cell repertoires in COVID-19. Germline CDR1 is GTSNPN and CDR2 is SVGIG (reference sequence). Trimming at V came to 5 bases and at J to 0 bases, leaving 10 bases not matched to a gene. This CDR3 is built from 17 residues. Repertoires were generated with immunoSEQ multiplex PCR, while TCRdb's copy carries only in-frame clones and drops some. The sample comprises more than 100,000 clones, more than 70% of which are singletons, and approximately 4% rests with the top ten. In its sample, this clone was seen a few times.

The sequence was collected from a woman aged 55 to 70 with acute or convalescent COVID-19. The sequenced sample consisted of peripheral blood. The genes are TRBV30 and TRBJ1-1, with TRBD1 identical over 12 bases. CDR3 nucleotides: TGTGCCTGGGATACCGGGACAGGGGGCAGGATGAACACTGAAGCTTTCTTT. Its translation: CAWDTGTGGRMNTEAFF. The whole variable domain, filled in from reference TRBV30 and TRBJ1-1, reads SQTIHQWPATLVQPVGSPLSLECTVEGTSNPNLYWYRQAAGRGLQLLFYSVGIGQISSEVPQNLSASRPQDRQFILSSKKLLLSDSGFYLCAWDTGTGGRMNTEAFFGQGTRLTVV.